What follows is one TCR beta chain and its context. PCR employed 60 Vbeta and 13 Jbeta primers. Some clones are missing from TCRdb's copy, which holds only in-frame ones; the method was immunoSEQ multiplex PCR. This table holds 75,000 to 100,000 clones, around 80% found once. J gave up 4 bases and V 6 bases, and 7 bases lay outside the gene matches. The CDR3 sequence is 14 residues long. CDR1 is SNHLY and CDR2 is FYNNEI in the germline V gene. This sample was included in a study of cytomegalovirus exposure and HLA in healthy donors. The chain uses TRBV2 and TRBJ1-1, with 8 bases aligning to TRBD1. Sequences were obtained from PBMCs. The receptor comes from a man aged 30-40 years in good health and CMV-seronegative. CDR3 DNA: TGTGCCAGCAGGGACCAGGGGGCTGGCACTGAAGCTTTCTTT. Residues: CASRDQGAGTEAFF. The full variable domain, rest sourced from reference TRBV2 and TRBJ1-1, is EPEVTQTPSHQVTQMGQEVILRCVPISNHLYFYWYRQILGQKVEFLVSFYNNEISEKSEIFDDQFSVERPDGSNFTLKIRSTKLEDSAMYFCASRDQGAGTEAFFGQGTRLTVV.